The source of this TCR beta chain is a study of human T cells and chemical hapten exposure. CDR1 MNHEY and CDR2 SVGEGT come from the germline V gene. CDR3 length: 16 residues. Trimming took 6 bases from V and 0 from J; bases not matched to a gene: 8. TCRdb redid the calling of the RACE reads with MiXCR, one entry per CDR3 protein. The sample holds about 400,000 distinct CDR3 sequences; 6% to 7% are singletons and the top ten take about 5.6%. Time point described: patch test 2, 6 weeks after DPC sensitization. Indicated treatment: therapeutic diphenylcyclopropenone sensitization with weekly scalp DPC. This clonotype occurred many times.

The sequencing here drew on whole blood, taken in connection with sensitization to the hapten diphenylcyclopropenone (DPC). This receptor was identified in a woman between 18 and 30 years old with alopecia areata. Some clones in this sample may be carry-over from other donors' samples. The chain combines TRBV6-2 or TRBV6-3 with TRBJ1-5, with 7 bases identical to TRBD1. Here the CDR3 DNA reads TGTGCCAGCAGCCCAGGGGGAAGAGGTAGCAATCAGCCCCAGCATTTT. Translating it yields CASSPGGRGSNQPQHF.